This TCR beta chain was sequenced for a study of vaccination effects on CD4 cells after COVID-19 (dated by TCRdb to between 2021 and 2024). Concerning the study at large: Participants received two doses of either the BNT162b2 or the mRNA-1273 mRNA SARS-CoV-2 vaccine. SARS-CoV-2 spike-specific CD4+ TCR repertoires were compared before and after mRNA vaccination in COVID-19 convalescent patients and in infection-naive vaccine recipients. The full study included 10 COVID-19 convalescent patients and several SARS-CoV-2-naive healthy vaccine recipients. Cultures from other donors in the study were sequenced using the Oncomine TCR Beta short-read assay on an Illumina iSeq 100.

Summary of the overall study and its limitations: In healthy vaccine recipients, vaccine-induced clones were almost all SARS-CoV-2 mono-reactive, with only 1 of 255 being cross-reactive with common cold coronaviruses. At late post-vaccination timepoints, both infection-induced and vaccine-induced clones showed marked clonal contraction, consistent with waning T cell responses. Limitations of the study were the small number of convalescent patients and the absence of early post-infection timepoints.

Libraries came from the immunoSEQ multiplex PCR assay. DNA from the CD4+ T cells that had been cultured and isolated underwent TCR beta CDR3 sequencing. In the original analysis: The analysis removed non-productive TCR sequences, trimmed reads to the CDR3 region, and retained only CDR3s that were 7 or more amino acids long. Antigen-specific clonotypes were identified using the MANAFEST web app by comparison of expansion in peptide wells against reference cultures. Positive clones required FDR<0.05 expansion versus reference and all other wells, odds ratio above 5, and frequency above 0.1% in two replicate wells. A clonotype was called cross-reactive if it was significantly expanded both in SARS-CoV-2 spike wells and in at least one common cold coronavirus spike condition. CDR3 similarity was assessed by Levenshtein distance with the stringdist R package, and unrooted trees were built with ape in R 3.6.1. Entries here come from immuneACCESS through TCRdb and include only in-frame sequences with V and J called. Some clones fail to appear in such tables; in the studies checked, an unresolved V gene covers under half of the shortfall, and the cause of the remainder is unknown. From that table come the V and J calls and clone size; the DNA was used to work out D and trimming. A total of some 30,000 clones appear in this sample, under 75% of them only once. The ten top clones hold over 9.5% of the sample.

In its sample, this clone was seen a few times. What this receptor recognizes is not known. Nothing much larger sits one base from this clone, and base qualities are not available. The ViraFEST assay stimulated PBMC with viral peptide pools and then used TCR sequencing to identify antigen-specific CD4+ T cell clonotypes by expansion. After more than nine days of culture, CD4+ T cells were isolated with the EasySep CD4+ T cell isolation kit. None of the healthy vaccine recipients had a prior SARS-CoV-2 infection, which was confirmed by nucleocapsid antibody tests that came back negative both before and after vaccination. About 2 million PBMC per well were cultured in IMDM with approximately 5% human AB serum, around 10 IU/ml IL-2 and gentamicin, plus 10 ug/ml peptides. Half of the culture medium was replaced with fresh IL-2-containing medium on days 3 and 7. Each peptide stimulation condition was cultured in triplicate wells unless otherwise noted. Using Ficoll-Paque Plus gradient centrifugation, PBMC were separated from whole blood and then either used fresh or cryopreserved at -140C. Overlapping peptide pools spanned the spike proteins of SARS-CoV-2 and the common cold coronaviruses HCoV-NL63, HCoV-OC43 and HCoV-229E. The QIAamp micro DNA kit was used to extract genomic DNA from the cultured CD4+ T cells.

CDR1 is given as SGHVT and CDR2 as SQSDAQ, both from the germline V gene. At the junction V is shortened by 3 bases and J by 2 bases; bases outside the gene matches: 6. The CDR3 measures 15 amino acids from cysteine to phenylalanine. The sequence is cut down to CDR3 DNA, 45 bases in frame from base 1. The sequenced sample was CD4+ T cells from PBMCs cultured with SARS-CoV-2 spike peptides, obtained before COVID-19 vaccination. Interpreted using the paper, the cell subset or site label stands for: SARS-CoV-2 spike overlapping peptide pool stimulation. The rearrangement combines TRBV7-4 with TRBJ1-1; TRBD1 agrees with 7 junctional bases. This clonotype was sampled from a human donor who received a COVID-19 vaccine. For the CDR3, the sequence is CASSFRGQTNTEAFF. DNA sequence: TGTGCCAGCAGCTTTAGGGGACAGACAAACACTGAAGCTTTCTTT.